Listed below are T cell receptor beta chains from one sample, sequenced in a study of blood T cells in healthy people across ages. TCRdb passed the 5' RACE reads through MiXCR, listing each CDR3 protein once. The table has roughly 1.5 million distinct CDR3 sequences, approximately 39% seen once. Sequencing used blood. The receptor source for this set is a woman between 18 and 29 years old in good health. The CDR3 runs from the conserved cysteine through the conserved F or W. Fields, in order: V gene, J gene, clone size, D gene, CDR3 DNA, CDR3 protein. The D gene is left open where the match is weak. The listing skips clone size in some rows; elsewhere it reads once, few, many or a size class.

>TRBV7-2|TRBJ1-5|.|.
TGTGCCAGCAGCGCACAGGGAGGGAAGCCCCAGCATTTT
CASSAQGGKPQHF
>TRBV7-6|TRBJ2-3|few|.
TGTGCCAGCAGCTTAGCGGCAGGCCGCACAGATACGCAGTATTTT
CASSLAAGRTDTQYF
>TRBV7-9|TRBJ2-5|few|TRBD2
TGTGCCAGCCTACCTAGCGGGGTCGAGACCCAGTACTTC
CASLPSGVETQYF
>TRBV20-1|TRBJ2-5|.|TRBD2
TGCAGTGCTAGAGCCGGGACTAGCCAAGAGACCCAGTACTTC
CSARAGTSQETQYF
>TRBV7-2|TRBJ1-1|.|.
TGTGCCAGCAGCTTACGAAAGAACACTGAAGCTTTCTTT
CASSLRKNTEAFF
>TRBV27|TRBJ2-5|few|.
TGTGCCAGCAGTTTATCGAGGGGCAACGTAGAGACCCAGTACTTC
CASSLSRGNVETQYF
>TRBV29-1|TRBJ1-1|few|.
TGCAGCGTTGGGGAAGGGAGTGAGACTGAAGCTTTCTTT
CSVGEGSETEAFF
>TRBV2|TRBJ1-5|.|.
TGTGCCAGCAAGCCGGCAGGGGTTCAGCCCCAGCATTTT
CASKPAGVQPQHF
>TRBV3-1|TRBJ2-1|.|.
TGTGCCAGCAGCCTAGGATTCTTGGGCAATGAGCAGTTCTTC
CASSLGFLGNEQFF
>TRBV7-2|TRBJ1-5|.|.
TGTGCCAGCAGCTTAGTTAGGAATAGCAATCAGCCCCAGCATTTT
CASSLVRNSNQPQHF
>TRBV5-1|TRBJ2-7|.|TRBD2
TGCGCCAGCAGCAGCACCGGGACTAGTACCTACGAGCAGTACTTC
CASSSTGTSTYEQYF
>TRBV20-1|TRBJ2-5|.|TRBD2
TGCAGTGCAGGGAGGGGTTGGCAAGAGACCCAGTACTTC
CSAGRGWQETQYF
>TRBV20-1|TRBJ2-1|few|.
TGCAGTGCCCCCCCAAGCTCCTACAATGAGCAGTTCTTC
CSAPPSSYNEQFF
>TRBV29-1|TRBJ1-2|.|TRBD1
TGCAGCGTTCGGGACAGGGGGCCCAATGGCTACACCTTC
CSVRDRGPNGYTF
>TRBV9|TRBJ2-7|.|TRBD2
TGTGCCAGCAGCGTAGCAGCGGGGACCACCTACGAGCAGTACTTC
CASSVAAGTTYEQYF
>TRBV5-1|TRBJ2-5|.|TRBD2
TGCGCCAGCAGCTTGTCAGCGGCGGGGGGGCCCCAAGAGACCCAGTACTTC
CASSLSAAGGPQETQYF
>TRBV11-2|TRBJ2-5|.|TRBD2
TGTGCCAGCAGCGACGGACTAGCGCAAGAGACCCAGTACTTC
CASSDGLAQETQYF
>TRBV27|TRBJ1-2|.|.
TGTGCCAGCAGTTTATCGGTGGGGGCTTGGAAAGAGGGTGGCTACACCTTC
CASSLSVGAWKEGGYTF
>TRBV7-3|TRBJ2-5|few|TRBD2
TGTGCCAGCAGCTTAGAGAGCGGGAGGCGTGAGACCCAGTACTTC
CASSLESGRRETQYF
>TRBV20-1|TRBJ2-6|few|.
TGCAGTGCTAGGGTGGGGACTGGGGCCAACGTCCTGACTTTC
CSARVGTGANVLTF
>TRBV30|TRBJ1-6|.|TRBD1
TGTGCCTGGAGCCCAGGGGGCTATAATTCACCCCTCCACTTT
CAWSPGGYNSPLHF
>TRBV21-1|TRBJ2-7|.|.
TGTGCCAGCAGCTACCGGGACGGGGGGAGAGTATTCTACGAGCAGTACTTC
CASSYRDGGRVFYEQYF
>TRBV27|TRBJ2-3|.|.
TGTGCCAGCAGTGACCGCCGGGGGCTTTCAGATACGCAGTATTTT
CASSDRRGLSDTQYF
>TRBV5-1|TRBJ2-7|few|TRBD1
TGCGCCAGCAGCTCGCTCGGGACAGGGATCTACGAGCAGTACTTC
CASSSLGTGIYEQYF
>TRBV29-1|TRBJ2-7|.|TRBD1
TGCAGCGTGGCCGGGACAGTGACCAACGAGCAGTACTTC
CSVAGTVTNEQYF
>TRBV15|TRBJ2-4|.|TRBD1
TGTGCCACCAGCAGAGTGATGGGACAGGTTGAGCAGTACTTC
CATSRVMGQVEQYF
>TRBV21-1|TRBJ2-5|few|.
TGTGCCACCGAGGGTTTGGAGACCCAGTACTTC
CATEGLETQYF
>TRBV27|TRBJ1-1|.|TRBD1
TGTGCCAGCAGTCCCCAGGGGGTCCCGAACACTGAAGCTTTCTTT
CASSPQGVPNTEAFF
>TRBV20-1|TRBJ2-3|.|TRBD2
TGCAGTGCGTGGACTAGCGCGTGGGATACGCAGTATTTT
CSAWTSAWDTQYF
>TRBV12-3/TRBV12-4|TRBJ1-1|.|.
TGTGCCAGCAGTTTGGGACATCTTGAAGCTTTCTTT
CASSLGHLEAFF
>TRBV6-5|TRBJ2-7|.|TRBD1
TGTACCAGCAGCTACGCCGGGACAGGACCTTACGAGCAGTACTTC
CTSSYAGTGPYEQYF
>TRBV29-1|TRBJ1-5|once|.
TGCAGCGTGGGTGATCCGGACGGAAGTCAGCCCCAGCATTTT
CSVGDPDGSQPQHF
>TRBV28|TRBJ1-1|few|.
TGTGCCAGCAAACCGGGACACGCCAGAGTTGAAGCTTTCTTT
CASKPGHARVEAFF
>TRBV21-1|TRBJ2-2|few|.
TGTGCCAGCAGCAAAACCGGAGGGGCCCTGAACACCGGGGAGCTGTTTTTT
CASSKTGGALNTGELFF
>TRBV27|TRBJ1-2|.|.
TGTGCCAGCAGTTTATCGGAACCTACTCGGGGGTATGGCTACACCTTC
CASSLSEPTRGYGYTF
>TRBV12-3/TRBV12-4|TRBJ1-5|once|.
TGTGCCAGCAGTTTACTAAGCCAGAACAATCAGCCCCAGCATTTT
CASSLLSQNNQPQHF
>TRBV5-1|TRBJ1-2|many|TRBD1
TGTGCCAGCAGTGAGGGACAGGGAGGTGGCTACACCTTC
CASSEGQGGGYTF
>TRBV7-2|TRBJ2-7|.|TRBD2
TGTGCCAGCACCAAGACTAGCGGCTCCTACAATGAGCAGTACTTC
CASTKTSGSYNEQYF
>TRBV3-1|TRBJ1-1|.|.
TGTGCCAGCAGCCAAAGGGACACGAACACTGAAGCTTTCTTT
CASSQRDTNTEAFF
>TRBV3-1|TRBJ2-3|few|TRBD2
TGTGCCAGCAGCCTACTCACTAGCGGGACCCCAGATACGCAGTATTTT
CASSLLTSGTPDTQYF
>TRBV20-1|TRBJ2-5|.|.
TGCAGTGCAGTCGGACAGCCTCAAGAGACCCAGTACTTC
CSAVGQPQETQYF
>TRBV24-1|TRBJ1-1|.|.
TGTGCCACCAGTCGGGCGGGCCCGAACACTGAAGCTTTCTTT
CATSRAGPNTEAFF
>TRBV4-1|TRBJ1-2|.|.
TGCGCCAGCAGCCCTCGGGCTCATGATCGGAATGGCTACACCTTC
CASSPRAHDRNGYTF
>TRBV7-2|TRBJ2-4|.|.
TGTGCCAGCAGCTTAGACAGGGTGCCGGAGCAGTACTTC
CASSLDRVPEQYF
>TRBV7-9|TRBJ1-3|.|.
TGTGCCAGCAGCTTAGAAATTGGGGGAACTGGAAACACCATATATTTT
CASSLEIGGTGNTIYF
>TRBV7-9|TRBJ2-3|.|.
TGTGCCAGCAGCTTGTTGGGCGGGGAGTATGGCACAGATACGCAGTATTTT
CASSLLGGEYGTDTQYF
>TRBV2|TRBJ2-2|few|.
TGTGCCAGCAGTGAGATCAGAACTACCGGGGAGCTGTTTTTT
CASSEIRTTGELFF
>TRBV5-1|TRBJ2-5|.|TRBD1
TGCGCCAGCAGCTACGGACAGGGGATCCTGGAGACCCAGTACTTC
CASSYGQGILETQYF
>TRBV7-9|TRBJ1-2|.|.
TGTGCCAGCAGCTCTTGGACAAGTTGGAAGATCGGCTACACCTTC
CASSSWTSWKIGYTF
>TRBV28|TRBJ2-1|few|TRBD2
TGTGCCAGCAGTTTACCCTCCATCGGGACTAGCTACAATGAGCAGTTCTTC
CASSLPSIGTSYNEQFF
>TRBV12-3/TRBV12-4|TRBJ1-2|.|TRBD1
TGTGCCAGCAGTCTTATACTACAGGGGGCTAACTATGGCTACACCTTC
CASSLILQGANYGYTF
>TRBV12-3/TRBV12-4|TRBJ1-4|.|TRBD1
TGTGCCAGCCGGGGACAGGTGTTGAAAAAACTGTTTTTT
CASRGQVLKKLFF
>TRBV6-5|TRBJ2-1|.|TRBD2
TGTGCCAGCAGTTACGCTCGGGGCGGGAGTGGTGAGCAGTTCTTC
CASSYARGGSGEQFF
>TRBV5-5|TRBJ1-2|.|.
TGTGCCAGCAGCTTAGGGGGGCCCCCCGCGGGCTATGGCTACACCTTC
CASSLGGPPAGYGYTF
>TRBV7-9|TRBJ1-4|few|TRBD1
TGTGCCAGCAGCGAAGCCCCGGGACAGCTCCCCGAAAAACTGTTTTTT
CASSEAPGQLPEKLFF
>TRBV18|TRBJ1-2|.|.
TGTGCCAGCTCACCTCAACAGGAGACCAACTATGGCTACACCTTC
CASSPQQETNYGYTF
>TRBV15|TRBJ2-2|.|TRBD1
TGTGCCAACAGCAGAGGAACAGGGGGTGGCGGGGAGCTGTTTTTT
CANSRGTGGGGELFF
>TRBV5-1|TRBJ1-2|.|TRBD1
TGCGCCAGCAGCTGGGCCCCTCCGGGACAGGGGCATGGCTACACCTTC
CASSWAPPGQGHGYTF
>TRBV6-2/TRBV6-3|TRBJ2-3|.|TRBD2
TGTGCCAGCAGTTACAGGACTAGCGGGGGGCCGGTCACGCAGTATTTT
CASSYRTSGGPVTQYF
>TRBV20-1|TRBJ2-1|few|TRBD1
TGCAGTGCTACCCACCGGGACAGGGGACTTCAAACCTACAATGAGCAGTTCTTC
CSATHRDRGLQTYNEQFF